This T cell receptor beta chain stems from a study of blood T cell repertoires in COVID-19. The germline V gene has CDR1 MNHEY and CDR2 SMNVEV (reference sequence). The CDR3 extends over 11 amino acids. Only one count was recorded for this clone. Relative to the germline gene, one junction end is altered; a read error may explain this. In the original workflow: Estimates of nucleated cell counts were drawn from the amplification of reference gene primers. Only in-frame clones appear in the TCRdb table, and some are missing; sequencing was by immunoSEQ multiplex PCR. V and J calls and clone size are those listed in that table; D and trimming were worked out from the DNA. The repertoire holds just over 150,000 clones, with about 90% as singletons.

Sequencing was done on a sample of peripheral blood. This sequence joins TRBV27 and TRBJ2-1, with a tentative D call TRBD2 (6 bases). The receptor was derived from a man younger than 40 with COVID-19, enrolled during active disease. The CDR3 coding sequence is TGTGCCAGCAGTTTAGGGGGGAGGAGAGTCTTC. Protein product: CASSLGGRRVF.